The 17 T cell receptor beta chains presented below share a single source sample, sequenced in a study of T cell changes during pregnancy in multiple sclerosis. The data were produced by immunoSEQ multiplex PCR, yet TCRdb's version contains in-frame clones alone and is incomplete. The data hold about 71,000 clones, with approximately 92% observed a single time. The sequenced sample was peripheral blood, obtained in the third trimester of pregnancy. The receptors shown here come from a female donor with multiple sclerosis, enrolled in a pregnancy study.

The CDR3 sequence: CASSQPLAGATDTQYF. In nucleotides, the CDR3 is TGCGCCAGCAGCCAACCCTTAGCGGGAGCAACAGATACGCAGTATTTT. This rearrangement joins TRBV4-1 to TRBJ2-3; 9 positions match TRBD2. Germline assignment: CDR1 MGHRA and CDR2 YSYEKL. V shed 2 bases, J shed 3 bases, and the junction held 6 bases outside the gene matches. This CDR3 region has 16 residues.

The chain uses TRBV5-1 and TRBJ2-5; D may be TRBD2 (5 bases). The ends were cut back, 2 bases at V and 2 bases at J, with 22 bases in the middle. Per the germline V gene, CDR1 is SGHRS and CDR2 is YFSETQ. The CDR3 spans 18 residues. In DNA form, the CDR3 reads TGCGCCAGCAGCTTAGGAGGCAGAGGACGGGGTTGGCAAGAGACCCAGTACTTC. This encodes CASSLGGRGRGWQETQYF.

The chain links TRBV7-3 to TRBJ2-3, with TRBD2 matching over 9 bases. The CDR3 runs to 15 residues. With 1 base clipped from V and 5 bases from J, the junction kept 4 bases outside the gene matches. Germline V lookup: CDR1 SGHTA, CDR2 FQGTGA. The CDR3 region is CASSLNSGSKDTQYF. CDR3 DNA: TGTGCCAGCAGCTTAAATAGCGGGAGTAAAGATACGCAGTATTTT.

The CDR3 DNA reads TGTGCCTGGAGTGGACTAGCGGGCTCCGGGAGTGAGCAGTACTTC. Encoded protein: CAWSGLAGSGSEQYF. The chain has TRBV30 and TRBJ2-7, with TRBD2 identical over 10 bases. The CDR3 contains 15 residues. Trimming cost V 1 base and J 7 bases; bases outside gene matches: 10. The germline CDR1 and CDR2 sequences are GTSNPN and SVGIG (reference sequence).

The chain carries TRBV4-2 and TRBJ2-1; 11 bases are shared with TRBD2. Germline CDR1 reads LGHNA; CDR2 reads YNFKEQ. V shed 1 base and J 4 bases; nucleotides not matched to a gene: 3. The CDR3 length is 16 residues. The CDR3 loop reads CASSQVSGGGYNEQFF. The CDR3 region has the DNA TGTGCCAGCAGCCAAGTTAGCGGGGGGGGTTACAATGAGCAGTTCTTC.

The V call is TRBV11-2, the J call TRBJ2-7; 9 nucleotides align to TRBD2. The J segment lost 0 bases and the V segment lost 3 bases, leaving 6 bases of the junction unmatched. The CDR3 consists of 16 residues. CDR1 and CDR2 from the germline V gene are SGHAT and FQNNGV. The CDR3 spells CASSFHATSGSYEQYF. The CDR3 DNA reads TGTGCCAGCAGCTTCCATGCGACTAGCGGCTCCTACGAGCAGTACTTC.

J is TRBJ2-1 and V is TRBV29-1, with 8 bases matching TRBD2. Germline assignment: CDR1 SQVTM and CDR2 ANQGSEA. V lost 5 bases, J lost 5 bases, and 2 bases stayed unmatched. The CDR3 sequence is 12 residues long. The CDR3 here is CSVIAGNNEQFF. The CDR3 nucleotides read TGCAGCGTTATAGCGGGGAACAATGAGCAGTTCTTC.

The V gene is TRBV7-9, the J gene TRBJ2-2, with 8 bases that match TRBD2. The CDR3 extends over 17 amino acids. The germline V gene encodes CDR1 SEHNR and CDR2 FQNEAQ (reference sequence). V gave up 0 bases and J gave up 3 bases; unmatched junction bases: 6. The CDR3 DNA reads TGTGCCAGCAGCTTAGCGACGGCGGGAGGCGACACCGGGGAGCTGTTTTTT. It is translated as CASSLATAGGDTGELFF.

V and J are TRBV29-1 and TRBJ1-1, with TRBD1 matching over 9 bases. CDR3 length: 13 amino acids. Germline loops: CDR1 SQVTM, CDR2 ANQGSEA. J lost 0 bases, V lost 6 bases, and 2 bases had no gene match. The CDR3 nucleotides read TGCAGCGTAGGGACAGGGCTGAACACTGAAGCTTTCTTT. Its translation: CSVGTGLNTEAFF. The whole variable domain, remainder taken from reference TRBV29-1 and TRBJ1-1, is SAVISQKPSRDICQRGTSLTIQCQVDSQVTMMFWYRQQPGQSLTLIATANQGSEATYESGFVIDKFPISRPNLTFSTLTVSNMSPEDSSIYLCSVGTGLNTEAFFGQGTRLTVV.

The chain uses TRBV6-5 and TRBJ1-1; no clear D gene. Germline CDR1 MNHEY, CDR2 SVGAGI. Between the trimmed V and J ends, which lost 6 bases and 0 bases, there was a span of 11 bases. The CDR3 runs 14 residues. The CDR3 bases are TGTGCCAGCAGCCCGTACAGAATGAACACTGAAGCTTTCTTT. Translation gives CASSPYRMNTEAFF.

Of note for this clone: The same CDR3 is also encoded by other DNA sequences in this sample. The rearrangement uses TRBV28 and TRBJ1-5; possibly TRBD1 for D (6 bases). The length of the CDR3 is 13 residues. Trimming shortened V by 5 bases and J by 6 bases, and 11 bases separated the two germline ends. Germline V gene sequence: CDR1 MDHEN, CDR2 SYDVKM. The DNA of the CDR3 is TGTGCCAGCAGTCCACCAGGGGTTCAGCCCCAGCATTTT. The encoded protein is CASSPPGVQPQHF.

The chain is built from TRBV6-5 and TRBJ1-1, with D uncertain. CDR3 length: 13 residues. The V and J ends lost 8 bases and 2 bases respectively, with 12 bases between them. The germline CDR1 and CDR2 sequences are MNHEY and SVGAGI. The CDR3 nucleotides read TGTGCCAGCTGTGAAACAGTTAACACTGAAGCTTTCTTT. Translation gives CASCETVNTEAFF.

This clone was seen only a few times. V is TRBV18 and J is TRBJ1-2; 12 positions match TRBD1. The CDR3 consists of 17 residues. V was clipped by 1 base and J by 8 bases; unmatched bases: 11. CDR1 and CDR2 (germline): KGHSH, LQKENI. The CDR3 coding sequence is TGTGCCAGCTCACCACAGGGACAGGGGGCTAAGGCTGGAGGCTACACCTTC. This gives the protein CASSPQGQGAKAGGYTF.

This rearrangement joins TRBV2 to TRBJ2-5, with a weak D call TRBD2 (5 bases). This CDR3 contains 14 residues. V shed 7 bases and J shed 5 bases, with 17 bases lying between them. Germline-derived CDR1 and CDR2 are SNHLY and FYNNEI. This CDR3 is CASMGGSRRETQYF. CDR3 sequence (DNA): TGTGCCAGCATGGGCGGTTCCCGGAGGGAGACCCAGTACTTC.

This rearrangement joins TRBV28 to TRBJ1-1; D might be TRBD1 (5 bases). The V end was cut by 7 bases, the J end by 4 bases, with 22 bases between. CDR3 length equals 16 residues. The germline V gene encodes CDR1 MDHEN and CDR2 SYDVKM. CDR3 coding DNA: TGTGCCAGCACCATTACCGGGACCCAGGAGGGCACTGAAGCTTTCTTT. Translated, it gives CASTITGTQEGTEAFF.

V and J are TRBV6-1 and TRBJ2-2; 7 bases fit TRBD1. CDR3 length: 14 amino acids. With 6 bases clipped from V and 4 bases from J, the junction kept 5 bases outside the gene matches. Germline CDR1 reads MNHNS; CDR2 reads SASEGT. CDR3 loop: CASRPTGPTGELFF. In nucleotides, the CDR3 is TGTGCCAGCAGGCCGACAGGGCCCACCGGGGAGCTGTTTTTT.

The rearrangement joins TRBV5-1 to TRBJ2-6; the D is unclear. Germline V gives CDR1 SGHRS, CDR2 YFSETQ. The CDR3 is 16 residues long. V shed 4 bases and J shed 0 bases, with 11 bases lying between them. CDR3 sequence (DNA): TGCGCCAGCAGCCCGCCCTATAGCTCTGGGGCCAACGTCCTGACTTTC. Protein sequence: CASSPPYSSGANVLTF.